These 14 T cell receptor beta chains share one sample of origin, sequenced in a study of cytomegalovirus exposure and HLA in healthy donors. TCRdb's copy holds only in-frame clones and misses some; the assay was immunoSEQ multiplex PCR. The sample holds about 110,000 clones, approximately 94% seen once. Sequencing input: PBMCs. Receptor source: a young woman in good health and CMV-seronegative.

The rearrangement joins TRBV27 to TRBJ2-1; D remains ambiguous. Per germline, CDR1 MNHEY and CDR2 SMNVEV (reference sequence). V was shortened by 0 bases and J by 4 bases, with 4 bases between the two germline ends. The CDR3 spans 13 residues. In DNA, the CDR3 is TGTGCCAGCAGTTTATCACGGTACAATGAGCAGTTCTTC. Translated: CASSLSRYNEQFF.

The gene calls are TRBV5-6 and TRBJ2-5, with 10 bases aligning to TRBD2. The CDR3 extends over 16 amino acids. V shed 1 base, J shed 5 bases, and the junction held 8 bases outside the gene matches. Looked up from germline, CDR1 is SGHDT and CDR2 is YYEEEE. The CDR3 bases are TGTGCCAGCAGCTTGAAGCGGGGGGGAGGTTTGGAGACCCAGTACTTC. Amino acids: CASSLKRGGGLETQYF.

The genes are TRBV2 and TRBJ1-5; D call uncertain. Between the trimmed V and J ends, which lost 6 bases and 8 bases, there was a span of 11 bases. The CDR3 sequence is 12 residues long. CDR1 is SNHLY and CDR2 is FYNNEI in the germline V gene. CDR3 residues: CASSVVKEPQHF. In DNA form, the CDR3 reads TGTGCCAGCAGCGTAGTGAAAGAGCCCCAGCATTTT. Supplemented by reference TRBV2 and TRBJ1-5, the full variable domain reads EPEVTQTPSHQVTQMGQEVILRCVPISNHLYFYWYRQILGQKVEFLVSFYNNEISEKSEIFDDQFSVERPDGSNFTLKIRSTKLEDSAMYFCASSVVKEPQHFGDGTRLSIL.

This clone was seen more than once but under ten times. The genes are TRBV7-2 and TRBJ2-3, with 10 bases aligning to TRBD1. The CDR3 sequence is 18 residues long. In germline, CDR1 is SGHTA, CDR2 FQGNSA. J gave up 5 bases and V 2 bases, and 13 bases lay outside the gene matches. CDR3 nucleotide sequence: TGTGCCAGCAGCTTAAGGATCGGGGGACAGGGGAGAATAGATACGCAGTATTTT. Encoded protein: CASSLRIGGQGRIDTQYF. Full variable domain (outside the CDR3, taken from reference TRBV7-2 and TRBJ2-3): GAGVSQSPSNKVTEKGKDVELRCDPISGHTALYWYRQSLGQGLEFLIYFQGNSAPDKSGLPSDRFSAERTGGSVSTLTIQRTQQEDSAVYLCASSLRIGGQGRIDTQYFGPGTRLTVL.

The chain joins TRBV19 to TRBJ1-2; D unresolved. CDR1 is LNHDA, CDR2 SQIVND, per germline (reference sequence). The CDR3 contains 14 residues. Trimming left V 2 bases short and J 6 bases short, with 13 bases between. CDR3 sequence (DNA): TGTGCCAGTAGTATATCGGGGTTGCCGGATGGCTACACCTTC. Translated, it gives CASSISGLPDGYTF. Supplemented by reference TRBV19 and TRBJ1-2, the full variable domain reads DGGITQSPKYLFRKEGQNVTLSCEQNLNHDAMYWYRQDPGQGLRLIYYSQIVNDFQKGDIAEGYSVSREKKESFPLTVTSAQKNPTAFYLCASSISGLPDGYTFGSGTRLTVV.

The chain carries TRBV5-1 and TRBJ2-5, with D maybe TRBD1 (6 bases). CDR3 length: 14 residues. Trimming removed 6 bases from V and 0 bases from J, with 12 bases in between. CDR1 and CDR2 from the germline V gene are SGHRS and YFSETQ. The DNA for the CDR3 is TGCGCCAGCACCAGGGGAATTTACCAAGAGACCCAGTACTTC. Translated, it gives CASTRGIYQETQYF. Based on the CDR3 plus reference TRBV5-1 and TRBJ2-5, the full variable domain is KAGVTQTPRYLIKTRGQQVTLSCSPISGHRSVSWYQQTPGQGLQFLFEYFSETQRNKGNFPGRFSGRQFSNSRSEMNVSTLELGDSALYLCASTRGIYQETQYFGPGTRLLVL.

The chain is built from TRBV29-1 and TRBJ1-1; TRBD1 aligns across 7 bases. The CDR3 covers 14 residues. The germline gives CDR1 SQVTM, CDR2 ANQGSEA. V dropped 4 bases and J dropped 1; count of bases not matched to a gene: 6. CDR3 amino acids: CSVAGGPKNTEAFF. CDR3 DNA sequence: TGCAGCGTTGCAGGGGGGCCGAAGAACACTGAAGCTTTCTTT.

The chain employs TRBV7-9 and TRBJ2-7; 9 bases line up with TRBD1. Germline V gene lookup returns CDR1 SEHNR and CDR2 FQNEAQ (reference sequence). The V and J ends lost 7 bases and 4 bases, in that order; junction bases with no gene match: 11. The CDR3 has 15 residues. The CDR3 bases are TGTGCCAGCAAACCGGGACAGGGTATTGTTTACGAGCAGTACTTC. Its protein product is CASKPGQGIVYEQYF.

J is TRBJ2-7 and V is TRBV28, with a possible D match to TRBD2 (6 bases). V was pared by 5 bases and J by 2 bases, with 10 bases between. Germline loops: CDR1 MDHEN, CDR2 SYDVKM. The CDR3 consists of 13 residues. The CDR3 coding sequence is TGTGCCAGCAGTCGGGCGGGGCCCTACGAGCAGTACTTC. Its protein product is CASSRAGPYEQYF.

The V gene is TRBV28, the J gene TRBJ2-7; 9 nucleotides match TRBD1. Looked up from germline, CDR1 is MDHEN and CDR2 is SYDVKM. The ends lost 4 bases at V and 12 bases at J; junction bases unmatched: 4. The length of the CDR3 is 11 residues. DNA for the CDR3: TGTGCCAGCAGTTGGGGGACAGGGTGGTACTTC. It codes for CASSWGTGWYF. The full variable domain, its missing parts supplied by reference TRBV28 and TRBJ2-7, is DVKVTQSSRYLVKRTGEKVFLECVQDMDHENMFWYRQDPGLGLRLIYFSYDVKMKEKGDIPEGYSVSREKKERFSLILESASTNQTSMYLCASSWGTGWYFGPGTRLTVT.

This clone was found once. The chain employs TRBV2 and TRBJ1-5; D gene uncertain. The CDR3 consists of 12 residues. Germline V gene lookup returns CDR1 SNHLY and CDR2 FYNNEI. With 7 bases removed from V and 3 bases from J, the gap between germline ends came to 7 bases. Here the CDR3 reads CASKRDNQPQHF. The CDR3 DNA reads as TGTGCCAGCAAACGAGACAATCAGCCCCAGCATTTT.

The chain employs TRBV18 and TRBJ1-1, with D unresolved. With 2 bases removed from V and 7 bases from J, the gap between germline ends came to 14 bases. This CDR3 comprises 14 residues. The V gene's germline CDR1 is KGHSH and CDR2 LQKENI. CDR3 sequence: CASSPRARADEAFF. CDR3 nucleotide sequence: TGTGCCAGCTCACCAAGAGCGAGGGCGGATGAAGCTTTCTTT.

V gene TRBV10-3 combines with J gene TRBJ2-3; 9 nucleotides align to TRBD1. Germline V gives CDR1 ENHRY, CDR2 SYGVKD. The V segment lost 3 bases and the J segment 0 bases; nucleotides outside the gene matches: 7. The CDR3 spans 17 residues. The CDR3 nucleotides are TGTGCCATCAGTGATAGGGGGGGACAGGGTAGCACAGATACGCAGTATTTT. Its protein product is CAISDRGGQGSTDTQYF.

The chain employs TRBV5-1 and TRBJ2-2; tentatively, D is TRBD1 (6 bases). The CDR3 is 15 amino acids. The germline CDR1 and CDR2 sequences are SGHRS and YFSETQ. Trimming removed 6 bases at V and 6 bases at J, with 18 bases between. In DNA, the CDR3 is TGCGCCAGCACCAGGGCAGGGGATATGGCCGGGGAGCTGTTTTTT. Encoded protein: CASTRAGDMAGELFF.